These T cell receptor beta chains were read from a single sample in a study of OX40 agonist ivuxolimab in advanced cancers. Libraries were prepared by immunoSEQ multiplex PCR; TCRdb keeps only in-frame clonotypes and omits some of them. The table lists approximately 18,000 clones, 82% of them singletons, with 2% to 2.5% in the top ten. This material consisted of CD4+ or CD8+ T cells sorted from blood, taken in a trial of the OX40 agonist ivuxolimab. These TCRs come from an adult with an advanced solid tumor such as melanoma, head and neck, liver or kidney cancer. CDR3s include the opening cysteine and the closing phenylalanine or tryptophan.

j_call,v_call,cdr3_aa
TRBJ2-1,TRBV9,CASSVLPGGQVGNEQFF
TRBJ2-7,TRBV7-6,CASSKEDGYEQYF
TRBJ2-7,TRBV7-2,CASSLAGTGGYEQYF
TRBJ1-2,TRBV12-5,CASGIDLAGYGYTF
TRBJ2-7,TRBV18,CASSPVGTGNYEQYF
TRBJ2-3,TRBV5-1,CASSFKGSSTDTQYF
TRBJ2-7,TRBV15,CATSRDVGQGSEQYF
TRBJ1-6,TRBV14,CASSQLRQGNSPLHF
TRBJ2-7,TRBV7-2,CASSLLLAGPRGEQYF
TRBJ2-5,TRBV10-1,CASSEPGLQTQYF
TRBJ2-7,TRBV7-3,CASSLTHTSGSEQYF
TRBJ2-1,TRBV6-1,CASRPILAGYNEQFF
TRBJ1-1,TRBV30,CAWSRGLMNTEAFF
TRBJ2-7,TRBV29-1,CSVDPQGTHEQYF
TRBJ2-1,TRBV21-1,CAGMTGDVPNEQFF
TRBJ2-7,TRBV28,CASSYGGLFGEQYF
TRBJ1-4,TRBV6-1,CASRGQPATNEKLFF
TRBJ2-1,TRBV9,CASSVGGRAYSYNEQFF
TRBJ2-1,TRBV4-1,CASSQVFGSHNEQFF
TRBJ2-7,TRBV6-4,CARTGREQYF
TRBJ2-4,TRBV27,CASSLDRKNIQYF
TRBJ1-1,TRBV28,CASTLEVKAEAFF
TRBJ1-2,TRBV5-4,CASSPLGGVRNGYTF
TRBJ2-7,TRBV7-3,CASSTRDGTKQYF
TRBJ1-6,TRBV6-6,CASGTGMTYNSPLHF
TRBJ1-1,TRBV5-1,CASSSFSYTEAFF
TRBJ2-5,TRBV18,CASSTQGSNQETQYF
TRBJ1-1,TRBV28,CASSPGQPNTEAFF
TRBJ1-1,TRBV28,CASSLPTRRLTEAFF
TRBJ2-1,TRBV7-3,CASSAWERTGTYNEQFF
TRBJ2-5,TRBV7-8,CASSLGVTQETQYF
TRBJ2-2,TRBV29-1,CSVRGLGELFF
TRBJ1-1,TRBV6-6,CASSSNHGTGRTEAFF
TRBJ1-3,TRBV7-2,CASSRLTGLVGNTIYF
TRBJ2-7,TRBV28,CASRWDSNYETYEQYF
TRBJ2-3,TRBV20-1,CSALKRDTQYF
TRBJ1-2,TRBV28,CASSGNYGYTF
TRBJ2-1,TRBV7-8,CASSLGGGDNEQFF
TRBJ2-1,TRBV27,CASRAGPWDEQFF
TRBJ2-7,TRBV6-5,CASRRDTLNYEQYF
TRBJ1-6,TRBV7-3,CASSLTPNSPLHF
TRBJ2-2,TRBV7-2,CASSLVGDRGFGELFF
TRBJ1-1,TRBV18,CASSLTQNTEAFF
TRBJ2-7,TRBV2,CASRYWTGPDYEQYF
TRBJ2-5,TRBV7-2,CASSLGGPNAATQYF
TRBJ1-4,TRBV2,CASSLRGGLSNEKLFF
TRBJ2-7,TRBV5-1,CASSSDYEQYF
TRBJ1-5,TRBV27,CASSSRVGADQPQHF
TRBJ2-2,TRBV30,CAWSIQSAGAGELFF
TRBJ1-1,TRBV7-4,CASSPAPDSICMNTEAFF
TRBJ1-2,TRBV7-9,CASSRDRGGYTF
TRBJ1-4,TRBV7-6,CASSLGGGGRGEKLFF
TRBJ2-1,TRBV6-5,CASSYWTSGSWEQFF